This TCR beta chain was sequenced during a study of beta chain features in type 1 diabetes. Study information: Analysis included around 100 million sorted cells drawn from all samples.

Reverse transcribing all isolated RNA meant expressed TCRB transcripts were sequenced. Some clones are missing from TCRdb's copy, which holds only in-frame ones; the method was immunoSEQ multiplex PCR. The sample yields about 140,000 clones, 9% to 10% seen once. Whole-study findings and limits: Patients with Type 1 diabetes showed moderately but significantly shorter TCRB CDR3s in all four CD4+ subsets. The study notes PCR might favor shorter templates equally in patients and controls.

This clone has just a few counts. Antigen specificity is unknown. The V and J ends lost 3 bases and 8 bases, in that order; junction bases with no gene match: 10. Germline CDR1 is SQVTM and CDR2 is ANQGSEA. CDR3 size: 14 residues. This TCR was sampled from a middle-aged woman in good health. This sequence joins TRBV29-1 and TRBJ1-2, with 9 bases lining up with TRBD1. Sequencing used central memory CD4+ T cells from blood. CDR3 loop: CSVELSTGGGGYTF. The CDR3 coding sequence is TGCAGCGTTGAGCTTTCGACAGGGGGAGGGGGCTACACCTTC. The variable domain in full, completed from reference TRBV29-1 and TRBJ1-2, reads SAVISQKPSRDICQRGTSLTIQCQVDSQVTMMFWYRQQPGQSLTLIATANQGSEATYESGFVIDKFPISRPNLTFSTLTVSNMSPEDSSIYLCSVELSTGGGGYTFGSGTRLTVV.